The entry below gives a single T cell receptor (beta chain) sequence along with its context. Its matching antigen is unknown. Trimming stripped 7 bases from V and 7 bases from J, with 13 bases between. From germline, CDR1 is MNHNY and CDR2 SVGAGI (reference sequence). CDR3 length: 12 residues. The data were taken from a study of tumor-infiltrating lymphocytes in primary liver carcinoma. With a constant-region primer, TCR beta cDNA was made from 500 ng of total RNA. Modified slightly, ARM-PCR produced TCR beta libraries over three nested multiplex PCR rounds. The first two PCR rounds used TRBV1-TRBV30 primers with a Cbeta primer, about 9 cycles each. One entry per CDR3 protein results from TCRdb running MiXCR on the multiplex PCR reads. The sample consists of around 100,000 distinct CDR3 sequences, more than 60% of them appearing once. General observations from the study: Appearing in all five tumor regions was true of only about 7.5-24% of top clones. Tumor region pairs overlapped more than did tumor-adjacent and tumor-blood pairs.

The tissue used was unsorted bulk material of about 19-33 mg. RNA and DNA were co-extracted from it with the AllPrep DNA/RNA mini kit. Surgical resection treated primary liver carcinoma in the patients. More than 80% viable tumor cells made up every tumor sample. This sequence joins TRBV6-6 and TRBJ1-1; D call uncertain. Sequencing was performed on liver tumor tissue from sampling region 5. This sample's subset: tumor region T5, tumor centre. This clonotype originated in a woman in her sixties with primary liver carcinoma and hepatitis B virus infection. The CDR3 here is CASILGDIEAFF. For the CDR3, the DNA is TGTGCCAGCATACTGGGAGACATTGAAGCTTTCTTT.